Listed below are T cell receptor beta chains from one sample, sequenced in a study of OX40 agonist ivuxolimab in advanced cancers. Clones were read by immunoSEQ multiplex PCR, and TCRdb kept only the in-frame ones, dropping some. The profile covers 84,000 or so clones, with more than 70% appearing a single time and approximately 0.26% taken by the ten largest. The starting material was CD4+ or CD8+ T cells sorted from blood, obtained in a trial of the OX40 agonist ivuxolimab. Receptors were obtained from an adult with an advanced solid tumor such as melanoma, head and neck, liver or kidney cancer. The CDR3 runs from the conserved cysteine through the conserved F or W. D genes are given only for firm matches.

>TRBV6-5|.
CALKGGQETQYF
>TRBV6-5|.
CASSYSSRVLFVWFF
>TRBV29-1|TRBD1
CSVEDRTGPYEQYF
>TRBV19|.
CASSTTGTGEKLFF
>TRBV11-3|TRBD1
CASSPDRAPNTGELFF
>TRBV10-1|.
CASPPGTGANVLTF
>TRBV2|.
CASVRAYGSYNEQFF
>TRBV19|TRBD1
CATQGAFNQPQHF
>TRBV6-4|.
CASRQDSRSGELFF
>TRBV6-4|TRBD1
CASSDSRTGLTNEQFF
>TRBV6-6|.
CASSYSSAGTGELFF